This T cell receptor (beta chain) was recorded in a study of blood T cells in healthy people across ages. Germline CDR1 and CDR2: SGDLS and YYNGEE. CDR3 length equals 15 residues. V lost 0 bases and J lost 8, with 16 bases in between. Every donor contributed roughly 10 milliliters of peripheral blood by blood draw. Findings of the study overall: It was held that diversity estimates obtained from one million T cells represented underestimates. In older individuals, TCR beta diversity per million T cells was lower, falling roughly linearly with age.

Primers used in a second PCR of about 7 to 12 cycles were a sample-barcoded 5' primer and a J-beta primer mix. Per sample, CDR3-containing paired-end reads numbered at least 2.5 million. TCRdb fed the 5' RACE reads into MiXCR, producing one record per CDR3 protein. This repertoire shows under 2,000,000 distinct CDR3 sequences, roughly 52% found once; its top ten account for over 2%. About this clonotype itself: Its antigen remains unknown.

This receptor was taken from a woman aged 40-49 years in good health. The chain links TRBV9 to TRBJ2-3; D gene ambiguous. Sample: blood. CDR3 region: CASSVEGSSPLTQYF. The CDR3 region has the DNA TGTGCCAGCAGCGTAGAGGGTAGCTCGCCCCTTACGCAGTATTTT.